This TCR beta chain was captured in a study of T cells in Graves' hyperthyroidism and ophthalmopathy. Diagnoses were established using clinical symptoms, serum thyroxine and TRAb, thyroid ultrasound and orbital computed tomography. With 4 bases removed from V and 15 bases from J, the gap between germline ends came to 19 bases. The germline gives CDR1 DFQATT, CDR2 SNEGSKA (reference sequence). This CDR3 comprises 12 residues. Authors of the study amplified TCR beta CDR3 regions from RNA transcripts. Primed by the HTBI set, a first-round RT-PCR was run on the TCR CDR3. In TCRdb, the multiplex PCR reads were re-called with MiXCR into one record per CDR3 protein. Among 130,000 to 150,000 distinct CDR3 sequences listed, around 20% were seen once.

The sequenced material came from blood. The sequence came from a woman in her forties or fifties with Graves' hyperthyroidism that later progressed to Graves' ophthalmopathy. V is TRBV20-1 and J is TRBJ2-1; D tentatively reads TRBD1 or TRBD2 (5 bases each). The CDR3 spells CSANSGTLGRFF. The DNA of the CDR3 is TGCAGTGCTAATTCCGGGACCCTCGGCCGGTTCTTC.